These 10 T cell receptor beta chains share one sample of origin, sequenced in a study of cytomegalovirus exposure and HLA in healthy donors (dated by TCRdb to about 2017). Libraries were constructed by the immunoSEQ multiplex PCR assay. A mixture of 60 forward primers for TCR Vbeta segments and 13 reverse primers for TCR Jbeta segments was used in the multiplex PCR. TCRdb mirrors the immuneACCESS table, restricted to in-frame sequences. Some clones are absent from its copies; in checked studies, under half trace to an unresolved V gene, and the reason for the others is unknown. The sample contains some 150,000 clones, about 78% of them found a single time. The top ten clonotypes cover under 4.5% of the sample. The specimen sequenced was PBMCs. These TCRs come from a man aged 18 to 30 in good health and CMV-seronegative.

The rearrangement joins TRBV2 to TRBJ1-1; 9 bases map to TRBD1. Germline CDR1 is SNHLY and CDR2 is FYNNEI. The CDR3 extends over 13 amino acids. The V segment lost 8 bases and the J segment 4 bases; nucleotides outside the gene matches: 5. DNA of the CDR3: TGTGCCAGCCGGGGACAGGGAAGCACTGAAGCTTTCTTT. This translates into CASRGQGSTEAFF.

This clone was picked up a small number of times. V and J are TRBV5-1 and TRBJ2-3; 8 bases map to TRBD1. The V segment lost 7 bases and the J segment 4 bases; nucleotides outside the gene matches: 5. This CDR3 is 13 amino acids long. Germline CDR1 and CDR2: SGHRS and YFSETQ. Here the CDR3 reads CASGTGGPDTQYF. In DNA, the CDR3 is TGCGCCAGCGGAACAGGGGGGCCAGATACGCAGTATTTT.

The gene calls are TRBV28 and TRBJ2-5; 10 bases fit TRBD1. With 5 bases clipped from V and 5 bases from J, the junction kept 17 bases outside the gene matches. The CDR3 has 18 amino acids. Germline lookup yields CDR1 MDHEN and CDR2 SYDVKM. The DNA of the CDR3 is TGTGCCAGCAGTACCCGGACAGGGGGGTTCTTGGCGGGGGAGACCCAGTACTTC. Translation gives CASSTRTGGFLAGETQYF.

The chain links TRBV2 to TRBJ2-4; D possibly corresponds to TRBD1 (6 bases). Trimming took off 1 base at V and 16 bases at J, with 14 bases between the two ends. This CDR3 has 12 amino acids. The V gene's germline CDR1 is SNHLY and CDR2 FYNNEI. The chain's CDR3 is CASSEGGLAIYF. CDR3 sequence (DNA): TGTGCCAGCAGTGAAGGGGGGCTGGCGATCTACTTC.

This rearrangement joins TRBV30 to TRBJ2-5; D is uncertain. The J call may be incorrect, as the DNA end agrees better with TRBJ2-7. The CDR3 runs 14 residues. Germline V gives CDR1 GTSNPN, CDR2 SVGIG (reference sequence). CDR3 region: CAWSVRVQAYEQYF. DNA of the CDR3: TGTGCCTGGAGTGTACGTGTTCAAGCCTACGAGCAGTACTTC.

The V call is TRBV2, the J call TRBJ2-2; D ambiguous. The V end lost 6 bases, the J end lost 4 bases, and 3 bases lay between the germline ends. The germline gives CDR1 SNHLY, CDR2 FYNNEI. The CDR3 is 11 amino acids. CDR3 loop: CASRATGELFF. The CDR3, as DNA: TGTGCCAGCAGAGCCACCGGGGAGCTGTTTTTT.

V and J are TRBV6-5 and TRBJ1-1, with a tentative D call TRBD1 (6 bases). The CDR3 extends over 16 amino acids. The V gene's germline CDR1 is MNHEY and CDR2 SVGAGI. Trimming shortened V by 0 bases and J by 5 bases, and 16 bases separated the two germline ends. The CDR3 loop reads CASSYSPGEGWTEAFF. CDR3 DNA sequence: TGTGCCAGCAGTTACTCCCCAGGGGAAGGCTGGACTGAAGCTTTCTTT.

The CDR3 coding sequence is TGTGCCAGTAGTATATCTGGGGGACAAAACACCGGGGAGCTGTTTTTT. Its protein product is CASSISGGQNTGELFF. V gene TRBV19 combines with J gene TRBJ2-2, with D maybe TRBD1 (6 bases). V was cut by 2 bases and J by 2 bases, with 12 bases left in between. There are 16 residues in the CDR3. The germline gives CDR1 LNHDA, CDR2 SQIVND (reference sequence). The full variable domain, with the rest looked up from reference TRBV19 and TRBJ2-2, is DGGITQSPKYLFRKEGQNVTLSCEQNLNHDAMYWYRQDPGQGLRLIYYSQIVNDFQKGDIAEGYSVSREKKESFPLTVTSAQKNPTAFYLCASSISGGQNTGELFFGEGSRLTVL.

The chain combines TRBV29-1 with TRBJ1-2; 9 bases are shared with TRBD1. CDR3 length: 13 amino acids. The ends lost 2 bases at V and 7 bases at J; junction bases unmatched: 5. Germline loops: CDR1 SQVTM, CDR2 ANQGSEA. The CDR3 sequence: CSVEPGTGSGYTF. In nucleotides, the CDR3 is TGCAGCGTTGAACCTGGGACAGGGAGTGGCTACACCTTC.

J is TRBJ2-1 and V is TRBV27; TRBD2 is a possible D gene (6 bases). Germline V gene lookup returns CDR1 MNHEY and CDR2 SMNVEV (reference sequence). CDR3 size: 16 residues. V gave up 6 bases and J gave up 0 bases, with 15 bases separating them. In DNA, the CDR3 is TGTGCCAGCAGGCCCGGGGGACCGAGCTCCTACAATGAGCAGTTCTTC. This encodes CASRPGGPSSYNEQFF.